This TCR beta chain was identified in a study of blood T cell repertoires in COVID-19. The wider study: Collection of acute and convalescent COVID-19 samples took place in the United States, Italy and Spain. PBMCs, B-cell-depleted T cells, or T cells were the source of the cDNA or gDNA that made up the material.

The CDR3 spans 16 residues. With 4 bases clipped from V and 7 bases from J, the junction kept 9 bases outside the gene matches. CDR1 is KGHSH, CDR2 LQKENI, per germline. In the original analysis: By means of reference gene primer amplification, nucleated cell counts were estimated. TCRdb keeps only in-frame clones here, not all; method: immunoSEQ multiplex PCR. For V, J and clone size, that table is used; D and trimming come from the DNA. The table has around 60,000 clones, around 82% seen once. The chain uses TRBV18 and TRBJ2-2, with 10 bases matching TRBD2. This receptor was obtained from a man aged 55 to 70 with COVID-19, enrolled during active disease. The sample was peripheral blood. Here the CDR3 DNA reads TGTGCCAGCTCACAAGTCCTAGCGGGAGAGTTCGGGGAGCTGTTTTTT. It is translated as CASSQVLAGEFGELFF.